These 13 T cell receptor beta chains came from one sample sequenced in a study of cytotoxic CD8 clonotypes in ibrutinib-treated CLL. Clones were read by immunoSEQ multiplex PCR, and TCRdb kept only the in-frame ones, dropping some. The sample lists 60,000 to 70,000 clones, approximately 57% occurring once. The sequenced sample was PBMCs, obtained after 12 months of ibrutinib treatment. The receptors here all came from a human donor with chronic lymphocytic leukemia.

The table lists this clone with a few counts. This chain links TRBV6-1 with TRBJ2-2; D gene uncertain. The V and J ends lost 8 bases and 7 bases respectively, with 8 bases between them. CDR1 is MNHNS and CDR2 is SASEGT in the germline V gene. The CDR3 consists of 11 residues. CDR3 coding DNA: TGTGCCAGCCCATTGGGCGGGGAGCTGTTTTTT. Translation: CASPLGGELFF.

This chain connects TRBV4-1 to TRBJ2-2; TRBD2 matches at 7 bases. In germline, CDR1 is MGHRA, CDR2 YSYEKL. After removal of 4 bases from V and 6 bases from J, the junction contained 5 bases not matched to a gene. The CDR3 totals 14 residues. The CDR3 sequence is CASSPTSVAGELFF. CDR3 sequence (DNA): TGCGCCAGCAGCCCCACTAGCGTTGCCGGGGAGCTGTTTTTT.

The table lists this clone with a few counts. The J gene is TRBJ2-7, the V gene TRBV5-1; 9 positions agree with TRBD2. Germline CDR1 reads SGHRS; CDR2 reads YFSETQ. This CDR3 has 17 residues. After removal of 2 bases from V and 0 bases from J, the junction contained 9 bases not matched to a gene. CDR3 sequence: CASSLGSGRMGSYEQYF. In DNA form, the CDR3 reads TGCGCCAGCAGCTTAGGTAGCGGGAGAATGGGCTCCTACGAGCAGTACTTC.

There are many counts of this clone. The genes are TRBV29-1 and TRBJ2-3; D possibly corresponds to TRBD2 (5 bases). The CDR3 has 11 amino acids. V was shortened by 5 bases and J by 3 bases, with 6 bases between the two germline ends. Per germline, CDR1 SQVTM and CDR2 ANQGSEA. Here the CDR3 reads CSVTRTDTQYF. As DNA, the CDR3 is TGCAGCGTTACTAGAACAGATACGCAGTATTTT.

This clone has a handful of counts. V and J are TRBV29-1 and TRBJ2-1, with 7 bases identical to TRBD2. Losses at the gene ends were 7 bases for V and 0 bases for J; bases not matched to a gene: 9. Per germline, CDR1 SQVTM and CDR2 ANQGSEA. The CDR3 length is 15 residues. CDR3 region: CSAVPAGSSYNEQFF. CDR3 nucleotide sequence: TGCAGCGCCGTCCCAGCGGGAAGCTCCTACAATGAGCAGTTCTTC.

This clone was observed a few times. This chain connects TRBV5-1 to TRBJ2-1, with unresolved D. The CDR3 runs to 12 residues. Germline V gives CDR1 SGHRS, CDR2 YFSETQ. Trimming took off 0 bases at V and 7 bases at J, with 5 bases between the two ends. CDR3 residues: CASSLVVNEQFF. CDR3 DNA: TGCGCCAGCAGCTTGGTTGTAAATGAGCAGTTCTTC. Full variable domain (outside the CDR3, taken from reference TRBV5-1 and TRBJ2-1): KAGVTQTPRYLIKTRGQQVTLSCSPISGHRSVSWYQQTPGQGLQFLFEYFSETQRNKGNFPGRFSGRQFSNSRSEMNVSTLELGDSALYLCASSLVVNEQFFGPGTRLTVL.

The J gene is TRBJ1-2, the V gene TRBV5-6; the D gene is possibly TRBD1 (5 bases). The germline CDR1 and CDR2 sequences are SGHDT and YYEEEE. Trimming removed 0 bases from V and 4 bases from J, with 13 bases in between. This CDR3 region has 15 residues. CDR3 DNA sequence: TGTGCCAGCAGCTTGGAGGGGCGCACACTCTATGGCTACACCTTC. Protein product: CASSLEGRTLYGYTF.

To note about this clone: Mismatch with germline at one junction end may stem from a read error. The rearrangement uses TRBV2 and TRBJ1-1, with D maybe TRBD1 (5 bases). CDR3 length: 13 amino acids. Germline CDR1 and CDR2: SNHLY and FYNNEI. This CDR3 reads CPRRARGETEAFF. CDR3 coding DNA: TGCCCGAGACGGGCCCGGGGGGAGACTGAAGCTTTCTTT.

This clone was observed once. CDR3 protein: CAWSPSGIYEQYF. The DNA of the CDR3 is TGTGCCTGGAGTCCTAGCGGGATCTACGAGCAGTACTTC. V is TRBV30 and J is TRBJ2-7; 9 bases are shared with TRBD2. This CDR3 comprises 13 residues. V lost 2 bases to trimming and J lost 3 bases; unmatched junction nucleotides: 2. Germline V gives CDR1 GTSNPN, CDR2 SVGIG (reference sequence).

This clone occurred a few times. In DNA, the CDR3 is TGTGCCAGCAGACAAGGACAGCACGGTGTTAGGGAGCAGTACTTC. Its translation is CASRQGQHGVREQYF. The chain is built from TRBV11-2 and TRBJ2-7, with D perhaps TRBD1 (6 bases). Trimming took 6 bases from V and 7 from J, leaving 22 bases between them. This CDR3 comprises 15 residues. Germline CDR1 and CDR2: SGHAT and FQNNGV.

This chain connects TRBV6-6 to TRBJ1-4; the D is unclear. V dropped 10 bases and J dropped 8 bases, with 8 bases sitting between them. CDR1 is MNHNY and CDR2 is SVGAGI in the germline V gene (reference sequence). There are 10 residues in the CDR3. The CDR3 DNA reads TGTGCCACCTCCGCAGAAAAACTGTTTTTT. Protein: CATSAEKLFF.

The chain has TRBV18 and TRBJ2-3; D remains unclear. This CDR3 has 13 residues. Germline V gene lookup returns CDR1 KGHSH and CDR2 LQKENI. Trimming stripped 6 bases from V and 4 bases from J, with 11 bases between. CDR3 residues: CASSSGVADTQYF. The DNA of the CDR3 is TGTGCCAGCTCGTCTGGGGTAGCAGATACGCAGTATTTT. Variable domain in full (rest from reference TRBV18 and TRBJ2-3): NAGVMQNPRHLVRRRGQEARLRCSPMKGHSHVYWYRQLPEEGLKFMVYLQKENIIDESGMPKERFSAEFPKEGPSILRIQQVVRGDSAAYFCASSSGVADTQYFGPGTRLTVL.

The chain is built from TRBV2 and TRBJ2-1; tentatively, D is TRBD1 (6 bases). Germline V gives CDR1 SNHLY, CDR2 FYNNEI. V dropped 7 bases and J dropped 0 bases, with 10 bases sitting between them. This CDR3 is 14 amino acids long. The CDR3 DNA sequence: TGTGCCAGCATGCTAGGGGGCTCCTACAATGAGCAGTTCTTC. Residues: CASMLGGSYNEQFF.